The TCR beta chain described here comes from a study of shared clonotypes between healthy human individuals. Study outcomes and limitations: Larger estimated richness was generally recorded for naive subsets relative to memory subsets. Non-shared clonotypes showed lower generation probabilities than clonotypes common to all four donors.

Details on this clone: What it binds is not known.

All the donors were Caucasian adults who lived in Nashville, Tennessee. Per sorted-subset replicate PCR, input was around 200 ng DNA, representing some 30,000 T cell genomes. TCRdb's table, derived via immunoSEQ multiplex PCR, lists solely in-frame clones and lacks some. Of under 1,100,000 clones listed, 65% to 75% are singletons. This clonotype originated in a young man in good health. Sequencing used memory CD4+ T cells sorted from blood. Regarding subset: CD45RA-negative fraction.

CDR3: CASSLDRLGYTF. As DNA, the CDR3 is TGTGCCAGCAGTTTAGATAGGCTTGGCTACACCTTC. The chain uses TRBV28 and TRBJ1-2; D is unclear. V gave up 2 bases and J gave up 7 bases, with 8 bases separating them. Looked up from germline, CDR1 is MDHEN and CDR2 is SYDVKM. This CDR3 has 12 residues.